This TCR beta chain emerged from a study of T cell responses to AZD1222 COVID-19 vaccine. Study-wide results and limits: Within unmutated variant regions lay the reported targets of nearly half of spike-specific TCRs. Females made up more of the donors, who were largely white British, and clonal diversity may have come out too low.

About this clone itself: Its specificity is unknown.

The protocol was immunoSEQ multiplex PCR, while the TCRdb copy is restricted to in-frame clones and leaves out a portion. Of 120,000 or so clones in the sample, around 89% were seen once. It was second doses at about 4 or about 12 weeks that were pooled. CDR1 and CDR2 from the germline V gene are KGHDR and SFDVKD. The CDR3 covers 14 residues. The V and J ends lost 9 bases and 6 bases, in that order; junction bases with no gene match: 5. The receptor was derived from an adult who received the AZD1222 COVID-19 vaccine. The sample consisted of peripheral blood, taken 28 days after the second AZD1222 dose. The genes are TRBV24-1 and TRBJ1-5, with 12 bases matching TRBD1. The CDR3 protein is CATRGQGAGQPQHF. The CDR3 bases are TGTGCCACCCGGGGACAGGGGGCAGGTCAGCCCCAGCATTTT.